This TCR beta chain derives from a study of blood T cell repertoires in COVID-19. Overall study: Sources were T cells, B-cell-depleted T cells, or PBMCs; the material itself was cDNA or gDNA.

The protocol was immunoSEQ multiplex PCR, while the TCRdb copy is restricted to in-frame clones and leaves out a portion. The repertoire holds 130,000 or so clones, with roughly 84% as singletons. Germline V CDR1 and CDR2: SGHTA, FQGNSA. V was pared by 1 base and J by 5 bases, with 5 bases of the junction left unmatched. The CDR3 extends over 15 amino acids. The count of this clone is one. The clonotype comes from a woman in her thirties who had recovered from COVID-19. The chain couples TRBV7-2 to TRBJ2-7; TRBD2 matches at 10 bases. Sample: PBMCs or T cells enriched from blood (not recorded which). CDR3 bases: TGTGCCAGCAGCTTAGGAAGCGGGAGGGGGAACGAGCAGTACTTC. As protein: CASSLGSGRGNEQYF.